This entry concerns a single TCR beta chain. Its antigen is not identified. Reverse transcription of roughly 0.5 to 1 ug RNA was performed with random hexamers. Amplification of TCR beta CDR3 was carried out by immunoSEQ multiplex PCR, which covered 54 Vbeta and 13 Jbeta segments. TCRdb reprocessed the immunoSEQ multiplex PCR reads via MiXCR and lists one record per CDR3 protein. In the table there are roughly 200,000 distinct CDR3 sequences, approximately 96% of which are singletons. CDR1 MNHEY and CDR2 SMNVEV come from the germline V gene (reference sequence). Germline trimming cut 5 bases from V and 5 bases from J; bases unmatched to any gene: 9. The CDR3 has 16 residues. The data derive from a study of CD8 T cells in Susac syndrome. Study-level findings and limits: Only a relatively small number of individuals were included in the TCR sequencing and HLA analysis.

In the multiple sclerosis control group, patients were treatment-naive and had stable or active relapsing-remitting disease. This chain links TRBV27 with TRBJ2-3; 11 bases are a match to TRBD2. Sequencing was done on a sample of CD4+ T cells from PBMCs. This receptor was identified in a human donor with multiple sclerosis. In DNA, the CDR3 is TGTGCCAGCAGTCCCTATAGCGGGGGGGCAAGAGATACGCAGTATTTT. It codes for CASSPYSGGARDTQYF.